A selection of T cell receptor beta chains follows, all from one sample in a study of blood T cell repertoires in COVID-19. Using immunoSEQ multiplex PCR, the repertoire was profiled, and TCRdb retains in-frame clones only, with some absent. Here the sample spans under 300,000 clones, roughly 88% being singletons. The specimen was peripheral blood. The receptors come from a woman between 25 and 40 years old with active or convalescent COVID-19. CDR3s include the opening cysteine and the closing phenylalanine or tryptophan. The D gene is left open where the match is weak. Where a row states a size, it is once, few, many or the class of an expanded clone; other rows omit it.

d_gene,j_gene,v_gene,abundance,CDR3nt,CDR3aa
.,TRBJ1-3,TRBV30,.,TGTGCCTGCACAACAGAGAGCTCTGGAAACACCATATATTTT,CACTTESSGNTIYF
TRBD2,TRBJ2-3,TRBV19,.,TGTGCCAGTAGGGACCTGGGACTAGCGGGGGAACACCTTCGGACGCAGTATTTT,CASRDLGLAGEHLRTQYF
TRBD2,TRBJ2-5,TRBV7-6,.,TGTGCCAGCAGCCGTAGACTAGCGGGGAAAGAGACCCAGTACTTC,CASSRRLAGKETQYF
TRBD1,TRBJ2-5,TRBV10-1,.,TGCGCCAGCAGTGATCCGGGACAGGGGGAAGAGACCCAGTACTTC,CASSDPGQGEETQYF
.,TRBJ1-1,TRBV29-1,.,TGCAGCGTTGGTGCAGGGTGGCTACAGAACACTGAAGCTTTCTTT,CSVGAGWLQNTEAFF
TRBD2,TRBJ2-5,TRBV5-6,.,TGTGCCAGTAAGACTAGCGGGGGGCGAGAGACCCAGTACTTC,CASKTSGGRETQYF
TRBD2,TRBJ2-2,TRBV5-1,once,TGCGCCAGCAGCTTGGTGGGAGGGGACACCGGGGAGCTGTTTTTT,CASSLVGGDTGELFF
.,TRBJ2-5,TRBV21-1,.,TGTGCCAGCAGCGACGGGGGGACGGTTAAAGAGACCCAGTACTTC,CASSDGGTVKETQYF
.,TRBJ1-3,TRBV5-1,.,TGCGCCAGCAGCTTGGGGCAGTCTGGAAACACCATATATTTT,CASSLGQSGNTIYF
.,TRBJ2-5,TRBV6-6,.,TGTGCCAGCAGTTCAACGGACAACCAAGAGACCCAGTACTTC,CASSSTDNQETQYF
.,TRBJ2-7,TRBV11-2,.,TGTGCCAGCAGCCCACCAGAATACGAGCAGTACTTC,CASSPPEYEQYF
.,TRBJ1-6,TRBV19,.,TGTGCCAGTAGTACAGTCGCCTCCTATAATTCACCCCTCCACTTT,CASSTVASYNSPLHF
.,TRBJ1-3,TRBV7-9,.,TGTGCCAGCACCCCTGCAGGGTTTGTTGGAAACACCATATATTTT,CASTPAGFVGNTIYF
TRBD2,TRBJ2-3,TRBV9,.,TGTGCCAGCAGCGTTTTCGTTAGCGGGGTGACAGATACGCAGTATTTT,CASSVFVSGVTDTQYF
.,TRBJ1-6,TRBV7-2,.,TGTGCCAGCAGCTTAGATCCCAGCTCCTATAATTCACCCCTCCACTTT,CASSLDPSSYNSPLHF
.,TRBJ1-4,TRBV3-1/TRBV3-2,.,TGTGCCAGCAGCCGTATAATCCGGGATGGCCCAAAGTCGACTAATGAAAAACTGTTTTTT,CASSRIIRDGPKSTNEKLFF
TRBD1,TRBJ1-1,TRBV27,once,TGTGCCAGCAGTGCATACAGGGGAATGAACACTGAAGCTTTCTTT,CASSAYRGMNTEAFF
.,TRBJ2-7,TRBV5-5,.,TGTGCCAGCAGCTTGGGGTGGAGTGGGTCCGAGCAGTACTTC,CASSLGWSGSEQYF
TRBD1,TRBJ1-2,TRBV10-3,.,TGTGCCATCAGTGAAGACAGGGGTAACTATGGCTACACCTTC,CAISEDRGNYGYTF
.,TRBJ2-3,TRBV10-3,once,TGTGCCATCAGTGAGAGCGGGTTCGACACAGATACGCAGTATTTT,CAISESGFDTDTQYF
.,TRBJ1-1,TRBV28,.,TGTGCCAGCAGACCCTTGGGGCAGATGAACACTGAAGCTTTCTTT,CASRPLGQMNTEAFF
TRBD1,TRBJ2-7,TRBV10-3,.,TGTGCCATCAGTGGGATCCCGGGACAGGGGCGAACCTACGAGCAGTACTTC,CAISGIPGQGRTYEQYF
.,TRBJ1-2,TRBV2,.,TGTGCCAGCAGTGTGGAGGCAGGGGAGTATGGCTACACCTTC,CASSVEAGEYGYTF
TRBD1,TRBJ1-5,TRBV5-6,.,TGTGCCAGCAGCAGGCGGACAGGGGTGACGGGCAATCAGCCCCAGCATTTT,CASSRRTGVTGNQPQHF
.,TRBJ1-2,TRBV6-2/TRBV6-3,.,TGTGCCAGCAGCCACCGGCAGGCCCCCAGCTACACCTTC,CASSHRQAPSYTF
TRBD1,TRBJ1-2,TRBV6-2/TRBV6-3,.,TGTGCCAGCAGTCCCCGAATGACAGGGAGCTATGGCTACACCTTC,CASSPRMTGSYGYTF
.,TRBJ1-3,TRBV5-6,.,TGTGCCAGCAGCTGGGTAACAGGCGCAGGAAACACCATATATTTT,CASSWVTGAGNTIYF
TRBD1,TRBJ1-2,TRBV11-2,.,TGTGCCAGCAGCACGAGCGCGACAGGGTTGAATAATGGCTACACCTTC,CASSTSATGLNNGYTF
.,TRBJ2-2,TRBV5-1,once,TGCGCCAGCAGCTTCAATGAGGCCCCAAGAACCGGGGAGCTGTTTTTT,CASSFNEAPRTGELFF
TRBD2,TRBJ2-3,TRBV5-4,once,TGTGCCAGCAGCTTGGCAGGGACTAGCGTAACTAGCACAGATACGCAGTATTTT,CASSLAGTSVTSTDTQYF
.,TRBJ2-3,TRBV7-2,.,TGTGCCAGCAGCTTCAGGAGTAACCAGGGAGATACGCAGTATTTT,CASSFRSNQGDTQYF
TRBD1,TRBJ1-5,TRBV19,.,TGTGCCAGTAGTATGCTGACAGGGGGAGGCAATCAGCCCCAGCATTTT,CASSMLTGGGNQPQHF
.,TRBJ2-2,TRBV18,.,TGTGCCAGCCTCCGGGGTGCGAACACCGGGGAGCTGTTTTTT,CASLRGANTGELFF
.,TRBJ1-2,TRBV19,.,TGTGCCAGTAACATACAGGGTAGCTATGGCTACACCTTC,CASNIQGSYGYTF
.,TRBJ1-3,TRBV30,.,TGTGCCTGGAGAACGCTCAGGGGAAGCTCTGGAAACACCATATATTTT,CAWRTLRGSSGNTIYF
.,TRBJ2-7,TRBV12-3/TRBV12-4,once,TGTGCCAGCAGTCATGGACACTACGAGCAGTACTTC,CASSHGHYEQYF
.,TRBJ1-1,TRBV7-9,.,TGTGCCAGCAGCAACTACAGGGAAATGATGGAAGCTTTCTTT,CASSNYREMMEAFF
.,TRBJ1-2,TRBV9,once,TGTGCCAGCAGCGTAGAAACAGGGCCCCCCTATGGCTACACCTTC,CASSVETGPPYGYTF
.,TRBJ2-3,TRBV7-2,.,TGTGCCAGCAGCTCTTTTGGGGGGTTGATAACTACAGATACGCAGTATTTT,CASSSFGGLITTDTQYF
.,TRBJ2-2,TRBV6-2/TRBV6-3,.,TGTGCCAGCAGTTACTCTCGTACAGGGCCCGGGGAGCTGTTTTTT,CASSYSRTGPGELFF
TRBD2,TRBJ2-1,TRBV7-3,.,TGTGCCAGCAGCCTGACTAGCGGGGGGAACAATGAGCAGTTCTTC,CASSLTSGGNNEQFF
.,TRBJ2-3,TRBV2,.,TGTGCCAGCAGTGTGGAGGGGGGGACGGCAGATACGCAGTATTTT,CASSVEGGTADTQYF
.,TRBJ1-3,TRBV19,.,TGTGCCAGTAGTTCAAGCCCTGGAAACACCATATATTTT,CASSSSPGNTIYF
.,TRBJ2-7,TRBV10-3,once,TGTGCCATCAGGCAGCCAGAGAGGTCCTACGAGCAGTACTTC,CAIRQPERSYEQYF
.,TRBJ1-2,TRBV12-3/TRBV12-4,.,TGTGCCAGCAGTTTACTAGGGACTTATGGCTACACCTTC,CASSLLGTYGYTF
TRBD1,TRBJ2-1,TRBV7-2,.,TGTGCCAGCAGTCCTGAACCCCGACAGGGCTACAATGAGCAGTTCTTC,CASSPEPRQGYNEQFF
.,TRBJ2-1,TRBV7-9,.,TGTGCCAGCAGCTCGCGGGACGCAAGATACAATGAGCAGTTCTTC,CASSSRDARYNEQFF
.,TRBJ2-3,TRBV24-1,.,TGTGCCACCAGTGATTTTGGGCCAGATACGCAGTATTTT,CATSDFGPDTQYF
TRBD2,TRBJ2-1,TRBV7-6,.,TGTGCCAGCAGGCGGGGGGGGAGCTCCTACAATGAGCAGTTCTTC,CASRRGGSSYNEQFF
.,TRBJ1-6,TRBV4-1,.,TGCGCCAGCAGCCTTAGTCGGGACACGGCCCTCCACTTT,CASSLSRDTALHF
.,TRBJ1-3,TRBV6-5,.,TGTGCCAGCAGTTACTCGAGGGTGTCTGGAAACACCATATATTTT,CASSYSRVSGNTIYF
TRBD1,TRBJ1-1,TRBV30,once,TGTGCCTGGGACAGGGGGCTAGTGAACACTGAAGCTTTCTTT,CAWDRGLVNTEAFF
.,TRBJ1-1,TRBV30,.,TGTGCCTGGAGTCTGTGGCTGCTGAACACTGAAGCTTTCTTT,CAWSLWLLNTEAFF
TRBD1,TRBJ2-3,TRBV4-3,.,TGCGCCAGCAGCCAAACGCCCGGACAGGGTCCAGATACGCAGTATTTT,CASSQTPGQGPDTQYF
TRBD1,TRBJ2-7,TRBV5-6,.,TGTGCCAGCAGCTCCCTGGACAGGGGTGGCTACGAGCAGTACTTC,CASSSLDRGGYEQYF
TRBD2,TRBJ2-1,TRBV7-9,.,TGTGCCAGCAGCTACAGCGGGGGGACCTACAATGAGCAGTTCTTC,CASSYSGGTYNEQFF